This TCR beta chain comes out of a study of glioma-infiltrating T cells. The study's findings and limits: Tissue and blood shared very few CDR3 sequences. Gliomas, especially low-grade, showed above-expected tissue-blood divergence; non-neoplastic patients showed below.

This clonotype has at least ten counts. Its antigen is currently unknown. TCR alpha and beta CDR3 regions were amplified from RNA using iRepertoire nested multiplex PCR. Input was roughly 95-450 ng of tissue mRNA or PBMC total RNA. MiXCR, applied by TCRdb to the multiplex PCR reads, yields one record per CDR3 protein. The table shows more than 95,000 distinct CDR3 sequences, with 20% to 25% occurring only once. The CDR3 contains 15 residues. Trimming took 2 bases from V and 3 from J, leaving 13 bases between them. Germline V gene data show CDR1 as SGHDN and CDR2 as FVKESK. V and J are TRBV14 and TRBJ2-5; D possibly corresponds to TRBD1 (6 bases). The receptor comes from a human donor with low-grade glioma or glioblastoma, undergoing nonglioma brain surgery, or in good health (not recorded which). Sequencing used glioma tissue, nonneoplastic brain tissue, or PBMCs (not recorded which). This CDR3 reads CASSQRWGQKETQYF. The CDR3 bases are TGTGCCAGCAGCCAAAGGTGGGGGCAAAAAGAGACCCAGTACTTC.